The T cell receptor beta chain under discussion was sequenced for a study of beta chain features in type 1 diabetes. The wider study: All of the samples together had some 110 million sorted cells examined.

Trimming shortened V by 4 bases and J by 0 bases, and 13 bases separated the two germline ends. In germline, CDR1 is MDHEN, CDR2 SYDVKM. CDR3 length: 16 amino acids. The authors sorted CD4+ naive, central memory, regulatory and stem cell-like memory cells via CD45RO/CCR7/CD25/CD127/CD95/CD27. This clone was found a few times. Reverse transcription of all isolated RNA meant that expressed TCRB transcripts were sequenced. The method was immunoSEQ multiplex PCR; TCRdb's version includes in-frame clones alone and lacks a portion of them. The data contain approximately 110,000 clones, approximately 37% of them singletons.

This chain connects TRBV28 to TRBJ2-4; tentative D call: TRBD1 (6 bases). The specimen sequenced was stem cell memory CD4+ T cells from blood. This TCR was sampled from a woman under 30 in good health. In DNA form, the CDR3 reads TGTGCCAGCAGTTCCCCCGGACAGTTAGCCAAAAACATTCAGTACTTC. Its translation is CASSSPGQLAKNIQYF.